This section outlines one T cell receptor beta chain sequence together with its context. Its antigen is not identified. This sample stems from a study of OX40 agonist ivuxolimab in advanced cancers. Regarding the study as a whole: Researchers report that CD8+ T cells had, on average, more expanded clones than CD4+.

The V segment lost 2 bases and the J segment 2 bases; nucleotides outside the gene matches: 6. This CDR3 contains 15 residues. Germline CDR1 SGHRS, CDR2 YFSETQ. Patients with autoimmune history or systemic immunosuppression were excluded. TCRdb keeps only in-frame clones here, not all; method: immunoSEQ multiplex PCR. Seen here are approximately 110,000 clones, roughly 92% observed once, and the top ten hold about 0.81%. The starting material was CD4+ or CD8+ T cells sorted from blood, obtained in a trial of the OX40 agonist ivuxolimab. The V gene is TRBV5-1, the J gene TRBJ1-1; TRBD1 matches 7 bases. The sequence was collected from an adult with an advanced solid tumor such as melanoma, head and neck, liver or kidney cancer. CDR3 nucleotides: TGCGCCAGCAGCTTAGGGGGCCCTAGAAACACTGAAGCTTTCTTT. Translating gives CASSLGGPRNTEAFF.